The entry below gives a single T cell receptor (beta chain) sequence along with its context. Method: immunoSEQ multiplex PCR; TCRdb's copy keeps in-frame clones and lacks some. Of 90,000 to 100,000 clones in the sample, around 79% are singletons; the top ten hold about 3%. This sample is drawn from a study of radiotherapy plus CTLA-4 blockade in lung cancer. Study at large: Disease control was present in 30% to 40% of patients, and objective responses in approximately 18%.

CDR3 length equals 14 residues. After removal of 6 bases from V and 7 bases from J, the junction contained 4 bases not matched to a gene. Germline loops: CDR1 MNHNY, CDR2 SVGAGI (reference sequence). The study gave focal radiation plus ipilimumab CTLA-4 blockade to patients with chemo-refractory metastatic non-small-cell lung cancer. The source material was peripheral blood, sampled from a patient treated with radiotherapy plus ipilimumab. The V and J genes are TRBV6-6 and TRBJ1-6; TRBD1 agrees at 9 bases. This TCR derives from a human donor with non-small cell lung cancer who had a partial response to radiotherapy plus ipilimumab. Some clones in this sample may be carry-over from other donors' samples. The CDR3 DNA reads as TGTGCCAGCAGCTCCGGGACAGGGAATTCACCCCTCCACTTT. Protein product: CASSSGTGNSPLHF.